The sequence of this T cell receptor beta chain was determined in a study of cytotoxic CD8 clonotypes in ibrutinib-treated CLL. Overall study: Responses comprised approximately 24 partial and 2 complete; at median around 70 months, about 15 remained remitted and some twelve progressed. Regarding the study as a whole: Clonality, elevated at ibrutinib response, dropped back toward baseline at progression.

Trimming left V 5 bases short and J 5 bases short, with 18 bases between. The CDR3 contains 15 residues. Germline loops: CDR1 SGHAT, CDR2 FQNNGV. Clones were sequenced by immunoSEQ multiplex PCR, and TCRdb holds only the in-frame ones, with some missing. The profile shows around 52,000 clones, roughly 50% of them singletons. This clone has only a few counts. Its antigen is undetermined. This TCR derives from a human donor with chronic lymphocytic leukemia. This specimen consisted of PBMCs, obtained after 24 months of ibrutinib treatment. The V and J genes are TRBV11-2 and TRBJ2-5, with D possibly matching TRBD1 (5 bases). The chain's CDR3 is CASSITTQGWETQYF. The DNA of the CDR3 is TGTGCCAGCAGCATAACAACCCAGGGTTGGGAGACCCAGTACTTC.